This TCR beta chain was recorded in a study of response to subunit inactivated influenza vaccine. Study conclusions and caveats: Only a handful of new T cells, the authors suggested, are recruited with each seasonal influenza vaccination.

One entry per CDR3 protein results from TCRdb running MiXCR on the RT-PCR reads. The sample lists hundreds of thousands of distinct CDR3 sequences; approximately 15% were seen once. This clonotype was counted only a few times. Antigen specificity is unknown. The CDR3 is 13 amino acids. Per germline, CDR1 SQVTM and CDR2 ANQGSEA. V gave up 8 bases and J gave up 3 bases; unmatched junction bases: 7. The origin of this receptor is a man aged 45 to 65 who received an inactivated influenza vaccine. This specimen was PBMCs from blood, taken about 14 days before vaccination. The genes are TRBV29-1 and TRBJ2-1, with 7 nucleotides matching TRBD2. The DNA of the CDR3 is TGCAGCCCGGGCAGGGAGGGCTACAATGAGCAGTTCTTC. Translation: CSPGREGYNEQFF.